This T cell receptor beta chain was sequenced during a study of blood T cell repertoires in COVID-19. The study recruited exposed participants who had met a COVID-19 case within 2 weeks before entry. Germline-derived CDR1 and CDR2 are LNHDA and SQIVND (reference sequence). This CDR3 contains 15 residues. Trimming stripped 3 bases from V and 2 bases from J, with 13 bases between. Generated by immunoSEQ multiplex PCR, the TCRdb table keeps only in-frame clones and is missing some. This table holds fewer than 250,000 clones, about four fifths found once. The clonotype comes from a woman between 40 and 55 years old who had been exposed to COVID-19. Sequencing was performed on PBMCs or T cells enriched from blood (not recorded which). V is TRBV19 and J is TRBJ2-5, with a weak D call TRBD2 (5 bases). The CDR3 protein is CASSMAGLIQETQYF. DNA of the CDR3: TGTGCCAGTAGTATGGCCGGACTGATTCAAGAGACCCAGTACTTC.